This is a list of T cell receptor gamma chains from one sample in a study of Vδ1+ human thymocytes. TCRdb called clones from the multiplex PCR reads again using CATT. This sample has several thousand gamma-chain clones, with 56% found just once. Sequencing was done on a sample of Vdelta1+ gamma-delta thymocytes from the thymus. Source of these receptors: a girl in the first two years of life who had congenital heart surgery. CDR3s include the opening cysteine and the closing phenylalanine or tryptophan. Clone size is stated in some rows and not others, as once, few, many or a class when expanded.

length	V	size	J	CDR3	DNA
13	TRGV9	few	TRGJ1/TRGJ2	CALWEVFYYKKLF	TGTGCCTTGTGGGAGGTGTTTTATTATAAGAAACTCTTT
12	TRGV4	few	TRGJ1/TRGJ2	CATWVEDYKKLF	TGTGCCACCTGGGTGGAGGATTATAAGAAACTCTTT
13	TRGV9	-	TRGJ1/TRGJ2	CALWERVYYKKLF	TGTGCCTTGTGGGAGAGGGTGTATTATAAGAAACTCTTT
13	TRGV3	-	TRGJ1/TRGJ2	CATWDRLRYKILF	TGTGCCACCTGGGACAGGCTACGTTATAAGATACTCTTT
13	TRGV8	-	TRGJP2	CATWVEGDWIKTF	TGTGCCACCTGGGTCGAGGGTGATTGGATCAAGACGTTT
14	TRGV4	-	TRGJ1/TRGJ2	CATWDGSGYYKKLF	TGTGCCACCTGGGATGGGTCGGGTTATTATAAGAAACTCTTT
12	TRGV9	medium-sized	TRGJ1/TRGJ2	CALWEVDYKKLF	TGTGCCTTGTGGGAGGTGGATTATAAGAAACTCTTT
12	TRGV9	-	TRGJ1/TRGJ2	CALWEVEDKKLF	TGTGCCTTGTGGGAGGTTGAAGATAAGAAACTCTTT
11	TRGV3	-	TRGJ1/TRGJ2	CATWDRLEKLF	TGTGCCACCTGGGACAGGTTAGAGAAACTCTTT
13	TRGV2	few	TRGJ1/TRGJ2	CATWDGLPYKKLF	TGTGCCACCTGGGACGGGCTGCCTTATAAGAAACTCTTT
17	TRGV2	-	TRGJ1/TRGJ2	CATWDVSPLSNYYKKLF	TGTGCCACCTGGGACGTATCGCCCCTCTCGAATTATTATAAGAAACTCTTT
14	TRGV2	few	TRGJP1	CATWDGRSGWFKIF	TGTGCCACCTGGGACGGGCGGTCTGGTTGGTTCAAGATATTT
11	TRGV2	few	TRGJ1/TRGJ2	CATWDGHKKLF	TGTGCCACCTGGGACGGCCATAAGAAACTCTTT
11	TRGV8	few	TRGJ1/TRGJ2	CATSEQDKKLF	TGTGCCACCTCGGAGCAAGATAAGAAACTCTTT
14	TRGV3	few	TRGJ1/TRGJ2	CATWDRAARYKKLF	TGTGCCACCTGGGACAGGGCTGCAAGGTATAAGAAACTCTTT
11	TRGV9	few	TRGJ1/TRGJ2	CALWEGGKKLF	TGTGCCTTGTGGGAGGGAGGGAAGAAACTCTTT
12	TRGV2	-	TRGJ1/TRGJ2	CATWDGPGRKLF	TGTGCCACCTGGGACGGGCCTGGTAGGAAACTCTTT
15	TRGV4	few	TRGJ1/TRGJ2	CATWGTLGGCGKKLF	TGTGCCACCTGGGGCACCCTCGGAGGGTGTGGTAAGAAACTCTTT
11	TRGV4	-	TRGJ1/TRGJ2	CATWDTYKKLF	TGTGCCACCTGGGATACTTATAAGAAACTCTTT
12	TRGV8	few	TRGJ1/TRGJ2	CATWDRRRGKLF	TGTGCCACCTGGGATAGACGTCGGGGGAAGCTCTTT
14	TRGV8	-	TRGJP1	CATWGVTTGWFKIF	TGTGCCACCTGGGGAGTTACCACTGGTTGGTTCAAGATATTT
11	TRGV3	-	TRGJ1/TRGJ2	CATWDRPCKLF	TGTGCCACCTGGGACAGGCCCTGTAAACTCTTT
12	TRGV4	few	TRGJ1/TRGJ2	CATWTNYYKKLF	TGTGCCACCTGGACGAATTATTATAAGAAACTCTTT
13	TRGV8	-	TRGJ1/TRGJ2	CATWDGRGYKKLF	TGTGCCACCTGGGATGGAAGAGGTTATAAGAAACTCTTT
18	TRGV5	-	TRGJ1/TRGJ2	CATWDRPRRSPNYYKKLF	TGTGCCACCTGGGACAGGCCCAGACGCAGCCCGAATTATTATAAGAAACTCTTT
12	TRGV8	-	TRGJ1/TRGJ2	CATWGRAYKKLF	TGTGCCACCTGGGGTCGGGCCTATAAGAAACTCTTT
17	TRGV9	-	TRGJ1/TRGJ2	CALWEANPFTGYYNKLF	TGTGCCTTGTGGGAGGCGAACCCTTTCACCGGTTATTATAACAAACTCTTT
13	TRGV3	few	TRGJ1/TRGJ2	CATWDRLWYKKLF	TGTGCCACCTGGGACAGGCTCTGGTATAAGAAACTCTTT
13	TRGV3	few	TRGJ1/TRGJ2	CATWDRPDYKKLF	TGTGCCACCTGGGACAGGCCCGATTATAAGAAACTCTTT
12	TRGV9	few	TRGJ1/TRGJ2	CALWEENYKKLF	TGTGCCTTGTGGGAGGAAAATTATAAGAAACTCTTT
12	TRGV2	-	TRGJ1/TRGJ2	CATWDGYYKKLF	TGTGCCACCTGGGACGGATATTATAAGAAACTCTTT
13	TRGV8	few	TRGJ1/TRGJ2	CATWDKNYYKKLF	TGTGCCACCTGGGATAAGAATTATTATAAGAAACTCTTT